What follows are 19 T cell receptor beta chains derived from one specimen sequenced in a study of T cell changes during pregnancy in multiple sclerosis. Clones were sequenced by immunoSEQ multiplex PCR, and TCRdb holds only the in-frame ones, with some missing. The sample carries about 36,000 clones, over 85% recorded once. The input for sequencing was CD4+ T cells from peripheral blood mononuclear cells, taken after pregnancy. The source is a female donor in good health, enrolled as a control in a pregnancy study.

CDR3 loop: CACSSGRAHTGELFF. CDR3 sequence (DNA): TGTGCCTGTAGTAGCGGGAGGGCCCACACCGGGGAGCTGTTTTTT. The rearrangement joins TRBV30 to TRBJ2-2, with 11 bases that match TRBD2. This CDR3 region has 15 residues. Germline CDR1 is GTSNPN and CDR2 is SVGIG (reference sequence). Germline trimming cut 6 bases from V and 3 bases from J; bases unmatched to any gene: 6.

CDR3 DNA sequence: TGTGCCAGCAGCTACCCTTACGGGGGGGCCCCTACCGGGGAGCTGTTTTTT. Translation: CASSYPYGGAPTGELFF. The rearrangement joins TRBV11-2 to TRBJ2-2, with 8 positions matching TRBD2. Trimming removed 4 bases from V and 5 bases from J; junction bases left unmatched: 12. This CDR3 has 17 amino acids. Germline-derived CDR1 and CDR2 are SGHAT and FQNNGV.

This clone has a single count. The gene calls are TRBV15 and TRBJ1-1, with 12 bases identical to TRBD1. The V gene's germline CDR1 is LNHNV and CDR2 YYDKDF (reference sequence). The CDR3 runs 18 residues. V trimming: 0 bases; J trimming: 0 bases; junction bases outside the gene matches: 5. The DNA for the CDR3 is TGTGCCACCAGCAGAGAGGGACAGGGGGCTCTGGTGAACACTGAAGCTTTCTTT. It translates to CATSREGQGALVNTEAFF.

This chain links TRBV6-1 with TRBJ1-4; D not certain. Germline values: CDR1 MNHNS, CDR2 SASEGT. CDR3 size: 14 residues. Trimming removed 1 base at V and 5 bases at J, with 8 bases between. Here the CDR3 DNA reads TGTGCCAGCAGTGAAGGGAGACGGAATGAAAAACTGTTTTTT. Protein: CASSEGRRNEKLFF.

This chain links TRBV5-4 with TRBJ2-2; 8 bases fit TRBD2. CDR1 and CDR2 from the germline V gene are SGHNT and YYREEE (reference sequence). This CDR3 comprises 16 residues. Trimming removed 4 bases from V and 3 bases from J; junction bases left unmatched: 8. The CDR3 DNA reads as TGTGCCAGCAGCCTGCCGGGGGGGCTGGACACCGGGGAGCTGTTTTTT. This codes for CASSLPGGLDTGELFF.

CDR3 loop: CASSTLTGPYGYTF. CDR3 coding DNA: TGTGCCAGCAGCACACTAACAGGCCCCTATGGCTACACCTTC. This chain uses TRBV5-4 with TRBJ1-2; D might be TRBD1 (5 bases). The germline gives CDR1 SGHNT, CDR2 YYREEE (reference sequence). The CDR3 totals 14 residues. V was shortened by 4 bases and J by 4 bases, with 14 bases between the two germline ends.

The chain has TRBV2 and TRBJ2-4, with TRBD2 as a possible D gene (6 bases). Trimming shortened V by 7 bases and J by 12 bases, and 19 bases separated the two germline ends. From germline, CDR1 is SNHLY and CDR2 FYNNEI. The CDR3 consists of 13 residues. CDR3 DNA: TGTGCCAGCACCCTCGGTAATAGGGGAGGTCAGTACTTC. This translates into CASTLGNRGGQYF.

This clone was detected only a few times. This chain joins TRBV7-9 and TRBJ1-1; 8 bases fit TRBD1. Trimming at V came to 5 bases and at J to 5 bases, leaving 7 bases not matched to a gene. The CDR3 sequence is 14 residues long. Per the germline V gene, CDR1 is SEHNR and CDR2 is FQNEAQ (reference sequence). In DNA, the CDR3 is TGTGCCAGCAGCATGAGACAGGGGATGACTGAAGCTTTCTTT. Translating it yields CASSMRQGMTEAFF.

The genes are TRBV5-1 and TRBJ1-1, with 7 bases that match TRBD1. Trimming took 0 bases from V and 4 from J; bases not matched to a gene: 3. This CDR3 contains 14 residues. Germline values: CDR1 SGHRS, CDR2 YFSETQ. The CDR3 loop is CASSLDRGTTEAFF. The CDR3 DNA follows: TGCGCCAGCAGCTTGGACAGGGGTACCACTGAAGCTTTCTTT.

The V gene is TRBV21-1, the J gene TRBJ1-1; the D segment call TRBD1 is taken from the table without a DNA check. TRBV21-1 is marked as a pseudogene. The CDR3 spans 16 residues. CDR3 coding DNA: TGTGCCAGCAGCAAAGCAGACAGGCATCTTTACACTGAAGCTTTCTTT. It yields the protein CASSKADRHLYTEAFF.

In regard to this clone: Additional DNA sequences in this sample encode the identical CDR3. This chain connects TRBV11-3 to TRBJ1-3; 10 nucleotides align to TRBD1. V gave up 5 bases and J gave up 2 bases; unmatched junction bases: 3. Germline CDR1 is SGHNT and CDR2 is YENEEA. The CDR3 extends over 15 amino acids. CDR3 bases: TGTGCCAGCAGCCCGGGACAGGGGCCTGGAAACACCATATATTTT. It codes for CASSPGQGPGNTIYF. Full variable domain (rest looked up from reference TRBV11-3 and TRBJ1-3): EAGVVQSPRYKIIEKKQPVAFWCNPISGHNTLYWYLQNLGQGPELLIRYENEEAVDDSQLPKDRFSAERLKGVDSTLKIQPAELGDSAVYLCASSPGQGPGNTIYFGEGSWLTVV.

J is TRBJ1-6 and V is TRBV27; 9 bases agree with TRBD1. Germline V gene lookup returns CDR1 MNHEY and CDR2 SMNVEV (reference sequence). This CDR3 region has 19 residues. V lost 5 bases, J lost 0 bases, and 11 bases stayed unmatched. CDR3 protein: CASSPRTGVPLSYNSPLHF. CDR3 nucleotide sequence: TGTGCCAGCAGTCCCCGGACAGGGGTCCCCCTCTCCTATAATTCACCCCTCCACTTT.

This chain joins TRBV6-6 and TRBJ1-2; D possibly corresponds to TRBD1 (5 bases). CDR1 and CDR2 from the germline V gene are MNHNY and SVGAGI (reference sequence). Trimming removed 6 bases from V and 6 bases from J, with 14 bases in between. The CDR3 runs 13 residues. Here the CDR3 reads CASRNTGGDGYTF. CDR3 bases: TGTGCCAGCAGGAATACAGGTGGGGATGGCTACACCTTC.

This clone has a handful of counts. In nucleotides, the CDR3 is TGTGCCAGCAGCCAACGACCGGGAAACACTGAAGCTTTCTTT. It codes for CASSQRPGNTEAFF. J is TRBJ1-1 and V is TRBV4-2; D gene ambiguous. This CDR3 spans 14 amino acids. Germline V gene sequence: CDR1 LGHNA, CDR2 YNFKEQ. Trimming removed 2 bases from V and 2 bases from J, with 9 bases in between.

The J gene is TRBJ2-5, the V gene TRBV5-6; 9 bases fit TRBD1. The J call may be in error: the DNA end matches TRBJ2-7 better. Germline lookup yields CDR1 SGHDT and CDR2 YYEEEE. The length of the CDR3 is 15 residues. CDR3 sequence reads: CASSGKDRGLDEQYF. In nucleotides, the CDR3 is TGTGCCAGCAGCGGGAAGGACAGGGGCCTAGACGAGCAGTACTTC.

The gene calls are TRBV7-9 and TRBJ1-1, with 10 bases matching TRBD1. V gave up 3 bases and J gave up 3 bases; unmatched junction bases: 4. In germline, CDR1 is SEHNR, CDR2 FQNEAQ (reference sequence). This CDR3 comprises 15 residues. The CDR3 region has the DNA TGTGCCAGCAGCTTCGCCGGGACAGGGGACACTGAAGCTTTCTTT. Amino acids: CASSFAGTGDTEAFF.

In nucleotides, the CDR3 is TGTGCCACCTACGGGAACGGAAACATTCAGTACTTC. Amino acid sequence: CATYGNGNIQYF. The chain joins TRBV28 to TRBJ2-4, with a weak D call TRBD2 (5 bases). CDR3 length equals 12 residues. The germline V gene encodes CDR1 MDHEN and CDR2 SYDVKM. V lost 10 bases, J lost 6 bases, and 13 bases lay in between.

This chain links TRBV6-5 with TRBJ1-2, with 10 bases identical to TRBD1. This CDR3 comprises 13 residues. Trimming removed 8 bases from V and 8 bases from J; junction bases left unmatched: 8. From germline, CDR1 is MNHEY and CDR2 SVGAGI. DNA for the CDR3: TGTGCCAGCGGGTTCCGGGACAGGGGAGGCTACACCTTC. This encodes CASGFRDRGGYTF.

The gene calls are TRBV5-1 and TRBJ2-7; possible D gene TRBD1, 5 bases. Germline V gene sequence: CDR1 SGHRS, CDR2 YFSETQ. This CDR3 spans 16 amino acids. Trimming shortened V by 0 bases and J by 3 bases, and 16 bases separated the two germline ends. The DNA of the CDR3 is TGCGCCAGCAGCTTGGGTGGGGCCGGCTACGGCTACGAGCAGTACTTC. Its protein product is CASSLGGAGYGYEQYF.